This T cell receptor (beta chain) was recovered during a study of cytomegalovirus exposure and HLA in healthy donors. Overall study findings and caveats: Highly shared variants forming one cluster were likely a sequencing artifact. Specificity for CMV antigens was confirmed in vitro for three of the CMV-associated chains.

With respect to this clone: Antigen: not known.

The study ran its PCR with 60 Vbeta and 13 Jbeta primers. Data came from immunoSEQ multiplex PCR; TCRdb stores just in-frame clones and leaves some out. This table holds around 180,000 clones, 85% to 90% found once. The sample comprised PBMCs. The receptor comes from a woman under 30 in good health and CMV-seronegative.

The CDR3 spells CASSLEYRGGTEAFF. The DNA of the CDR3 is TGCGCCAGCAGCTTGGAGTATAGGGGAGGGACTGAAGCTTTCTTT. The chain couples TRBV5-1 to TRBJ1-1, with D possibly being TRBD1 (5 bases). V dropped 0 bases and J dropped 5 bases, with 14 bases sitting between them. This CDR3 comprises 15 residues. CDR1 and CDR2 from the germline V gene are SGHRS and YFSETQ. Full variable domain (rest looked up from reference TRBV5-1 and TRBJ1-1): KAGVTQTPRYLIKTRGQQVTLSCSPISGHRSVSWYQQTPGQGLQFLFEYFSETQRNKGNFPGRFSGRQFSNSRSEMNVSTLELGDSALYLCASSLEYRGGTEAFFGQGTRLTVV.